This T cell receptor beta chain originates from a study of cytomegalovirus exposure and HLA in healthy donors. Points from the study as a whole: Near-uniform donor sequencing depth was presumed by presence/absence analyses. Being productive about 87% or about 30% of the time was typical of most TCR beta V segments in an earlier analysis. Cytomegalovirus association was assigned to over 150 TCR beta chains.

A multiplex PCR was run with 60 Vbeta primers and 13 Jbeta primers. Produced via immunoSEQ multiplex PCR; TCRdb's table is partial and in-frame only. This sample has 110,000 or so clones, with approximately 14% found just once. In this sample, this clone turned up a few times. The antigen is not known. The sequenced sample was PBMCs. The source of this sequence is a female donor in good health and CMV-seronegative.

The CDR3 spells CAWSKDRNTDTQYF. The CDR3 DNA is TGTGCCTGGAGCAAGGACAGAAACACAGATACGCAGTATTTT. The genes are TRBV30 and TRBJ2-3; tentatively, D is TRBD1 (6 bases). V lost 3 bases and J 2 bases, leaving 12 bases between the germline ends. The germline gives CDR1 GTSNPN, CDR2 SVGIG (reference sequence). This CDR3 spans 14 amino acids.